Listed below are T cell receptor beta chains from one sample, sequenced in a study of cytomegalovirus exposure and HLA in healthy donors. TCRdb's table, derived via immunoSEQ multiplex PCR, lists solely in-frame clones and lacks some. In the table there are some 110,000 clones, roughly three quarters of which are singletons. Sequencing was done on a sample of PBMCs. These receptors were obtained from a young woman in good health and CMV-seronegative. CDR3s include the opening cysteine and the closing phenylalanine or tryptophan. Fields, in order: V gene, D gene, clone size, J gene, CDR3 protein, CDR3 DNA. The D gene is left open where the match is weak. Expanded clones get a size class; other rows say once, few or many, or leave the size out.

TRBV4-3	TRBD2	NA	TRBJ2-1	CASSQGLREGTMGEQFF	TGCGCCAGCAGCCAAGGGCTGCGGGAGGGGACTATGGGAGAGCAGTTCTTC
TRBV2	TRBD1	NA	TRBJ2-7	CASSEAIFPGQGAYEQYF	TGTGCCAGCAGTGAAGCGATTTTCCCGGGACAGGGGGCCTACGAGCAGTACTTC
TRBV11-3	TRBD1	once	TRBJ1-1	CASRNDRGNTEAFF	TGTGCCAGCAGAAACGACAGGGGTAACACTGAAGCTTTCTTT
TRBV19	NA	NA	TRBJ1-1	CASSIGPGTEAFF	TGTGCCAGTAGTATAGGGCCGGGCACTGAAGCTTTCTTT
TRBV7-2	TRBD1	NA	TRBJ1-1	CASSHLTGEKEAFF	TGTGCCAGCAGCCACCTAACAGGGGAGAAAGAAGCTTTCTTT
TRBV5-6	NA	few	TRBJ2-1	CASSLVRGAGYNEQFF	TGTGCCAGCAGCTTGGTCCGGGGGGCCGGTTACAATGAGCAGTTCTTC
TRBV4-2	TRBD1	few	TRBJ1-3	CASSQADRGSGNTIYF	TGTGCCAGCAGCCAAGCCGACAGGGGGAGTGGAAACACCATATATTTT
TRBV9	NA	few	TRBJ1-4	CASSVEGSGVEKLFF	TGTGCCAGCAGCGTAGAGGGCTCGGGAGTGGAAAAACTGTTTTTT
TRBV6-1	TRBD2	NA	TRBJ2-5	CASSNTQARGETQYF	TGTGCCAGCAGTAACACACAGGCGCGGGGGGAGACCCAGTACTTC
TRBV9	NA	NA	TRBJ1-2	CASSVGGGNYGYTF	TGTGCCAGCAGCGTAGGAGGGGGTAACTATGGCTACACCTTC
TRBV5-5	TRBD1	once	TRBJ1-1	CASSLDNRGTSLTEAFF	TGTGCCAGCAGCTTGGATAACAGGGGGACGAGCCTTACTGAAGCTTTCTTT
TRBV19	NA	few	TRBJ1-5	CASSTGQLNQPQHF	TGTGCCAGTAGTACAGGCCAGCTCAATCAGCCCCAGCATTTT
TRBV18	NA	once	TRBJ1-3	CASSFGQPDLNTIYF	TGTGCCAGCTCATTCGGACAGCCAGATTTAAACACCATATATTTT
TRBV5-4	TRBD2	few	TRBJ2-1	CASSGGLAGNEQFF	TGTGCCAGCAGCGGCGGACTAGCGGGTAATGAGCAGTTCTTC
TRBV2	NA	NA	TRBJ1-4	CASSGSWAGAEKLFF	TGTGCCAGCAGTGGAAGTTGGGCAGGGGCTGAAAAACTGTTTTTT
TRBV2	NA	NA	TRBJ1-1	CASGPGGTEAFF	TGTGCCAGCGGCCCGGGGGGGACTGAAGCTTTCTTT
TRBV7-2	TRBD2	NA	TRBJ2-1	CASSLRRGTYNEQFF	TGTGCCAGCAGCTTACGGCGGGGGACCTACAATGAGCAGTTCTTC
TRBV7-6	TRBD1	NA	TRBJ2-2	CASSLTGAVTGELFF	TGTGCCAGCAGCCTAACAGGGGCGGTCACCGGGGAGCTGTTTTTT
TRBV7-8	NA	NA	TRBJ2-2	CASGTRIFTGELFF	TGTGCCAGCGGTACTAGAATTTTTACCGGGGAGCTGTTTTTT
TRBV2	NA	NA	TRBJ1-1	CASSPRENTEAFF	TGTGCCAGCAGTCCTCGGGAGAACACTGAAGCTTTCTTT
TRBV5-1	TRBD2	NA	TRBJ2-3	CASSRTSGGPFTALITDTQYF	TGCGCCAGCAGCAGGACTAGCGGGGGGCCTTTCACCGCCTTGATCACAGATACGCAGTATTTT
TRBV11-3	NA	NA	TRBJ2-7	CASSLFSRTVEPDYEQYF	TGTGCCAGCAGCTTATTCTCTAGGACAGTCGAGCCAGACTACGAGCAGTACTTC
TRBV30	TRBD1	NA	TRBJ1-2	CAWLPQGGGYTF	TGTGCCTGGCTCCCTCAGGGGGGTGGCTACACCTTC
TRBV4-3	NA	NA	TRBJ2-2	CASSRGRGVTGELFF	TGCGCCAGCAGCCGCGGCCGGGGAGTGACGGGGGAGCTGTTTTTT
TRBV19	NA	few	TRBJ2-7	CASSIEVALGAYEQYF	TGTGCCAGTAGTATAGAAGTCGCTCTAGGGGCCTACGAGCAGTACTTC
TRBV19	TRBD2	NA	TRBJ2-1	CATEKAARTSKYNEQFF	TGTGCCACCGAGAAAGCCGCTAGGACTAGTAAATACAATGAGCAGTTCTTC